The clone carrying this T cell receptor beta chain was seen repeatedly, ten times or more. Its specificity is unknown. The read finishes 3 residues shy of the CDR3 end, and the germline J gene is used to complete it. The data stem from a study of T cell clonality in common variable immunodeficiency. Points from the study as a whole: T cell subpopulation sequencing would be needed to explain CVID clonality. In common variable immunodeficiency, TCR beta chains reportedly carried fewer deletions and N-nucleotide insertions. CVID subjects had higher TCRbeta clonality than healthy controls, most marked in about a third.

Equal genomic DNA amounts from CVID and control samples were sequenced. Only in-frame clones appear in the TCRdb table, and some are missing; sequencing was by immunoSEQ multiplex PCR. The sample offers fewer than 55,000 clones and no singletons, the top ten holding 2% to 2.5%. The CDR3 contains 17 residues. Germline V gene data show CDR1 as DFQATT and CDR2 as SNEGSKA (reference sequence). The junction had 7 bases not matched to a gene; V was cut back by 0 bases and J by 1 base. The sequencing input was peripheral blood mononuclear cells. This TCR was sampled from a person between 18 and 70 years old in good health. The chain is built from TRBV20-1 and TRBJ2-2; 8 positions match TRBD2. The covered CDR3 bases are TGCAGTGCTAGAGAGTATGAGCGGGGGCTGAACACCGGGGAG. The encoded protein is CSAREYERGLNTGE. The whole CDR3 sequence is CSAREYERGLNTGELFF.